A single sample is the source of the 10 T cell receptor beta chains below, sequenced in a study of post-analysis software for immune sequencing data. Libraries were made from TCR beta cDNA, and they carried unique molecular identifiers. MiXCR, run by TCRdb on the PCR reads, gives a single entry per CDR3 protein. Of more than 500,000 distinct CDR3 sequences in the sample, 34% were seen once. The antigens of these receptors remain unknown. Study outcomes and limitations: Four to six TRBV segments, including TRBV5-6, TRBV5-1 and TRBV20-1, were more frequent in patients than controls.

Sequencing used blood. The receptors come from a girl between 2 and 17 years old with multiple sclerosis.

The chain employs TRBV3-1 and TRBJ2-2; D not resolved. The ends were cut back, 4 bases at V and 13 bases at J, with 10 bases in the middle. The CDR3 is made up of 11 amino acids. The germline V gene has CDR1 LGHDT and CDR2 YNNKEL (reference sequence). Written as DNA, the CDR3 is TGTGCCAGCAGCCGCGAGCTAAGGCTGTTTTTT. It codes for CASSRELRLFF.

Worth noting for this clonotype: Germline is not matched at one junction end, which may reflect a read error. This rearrangement joins TRBV24-1 to TRBJ1-2; 7 nucleotides line up with TRBD1. The CDR3 is 14 amino acids. CDR1 and CDR2 from the germline V gene are KGHDR and SFDVKD. As DNA, the CDR3 is TGTGCCACCAATGATCCGCCGACAGGGATCGGCTACACCTTC. It is translated as CATNDPPTGIGYTF.

The chain couples TRBV12-3 or TRBV12-4 to TRBJ2-3; D possibly corresponds to TRBD2 (6 bases). The CDR3 covers 17 residues. Trimming removed 2 bases from V and 5 bases from J, with 20 bases in between. The CDR3 sequence: CASSLLVGRGDRDTQYF. CDR3 sequence (DNA): TGTGCCAGCAGTTTACTTGTTGGGCGGGGCGATCGAGATACGCAGTATTTT.

The rearrangement uses TRBV6-6 and TRBJ2-3; D gene ambiguous. Trimming cost V 2 bases and J 0 bases, with 12 bases left between them. The germline V gene has CDR1 MNHNY and CDR2 SVGAGI (reference sequence). The CDR3 is 16 residues long. This chain's CDR3 is CASSYDPGTSTDTQYF. The CDR3 DNA sequence: TGTGCCAGCAGTTACGATCCAGGCACTAGCACAGATACGCAGTATTTT.

The chain is built from TRBV5-1 and TRBJ1-2; a possible D gene is TRBD1 (6 bases). CDR1 and CDR2 (germline): SGHRS, YFSETQ. Trimming took off 0 bases at V and 2 bases at J, with 14 bases between the two ends. CDR3 size: 16 residues. CDR3 sequence (DNA): TGCGCCAGCAGCTTGGTTCTGGGGGCGTCCAACTATGGCTACACCTTC. Residues: CASSLVLGASNYGYTF.

The chain links TRBV6-6 to TRBJ2-3; tentatively, D is TRBD2 (7 bases). This CDR3 region has 17 residues. The germline CDR1 and CDR2 sequences are MNHNY and SVGAGI (reference sequence). V lost 1 base, J lost 1 base, and 15 bases lay in between. The CDR3, as DNA: TGTGCCAGCAGTTACTACACATGGGGGGGCCGCACAGATACGCAGTATTTT. This encodes CASSYYTWGGRTDTQYF.

In its sample, this clonotype ranks as medium-sized (0.01 to 0.1%). V usage is TRBV4-2 and J usage is TRBJ2-5; D is possibly TRBD2 (5 bases). The CDR3 loop spans 15 amino acids. Germline loops: CDR1 LGHNA, CDR2 YNFKEQ. Between the trimmed V and J ends, which lost 4 bases and 5 bases, there was a span of 17 bases. The CDR3 spells CASSLNFGVGETQYF. Written as DNA, the CDR3 is TGTGCCAGCAGCCTAAACTTCGGGGTCGGGGAGACCCAGTACTTC.

J is TRBJ1-2 and V is TRBV25-1; 7 nucleotides match TRBD1. The CDR3 runs to 11 residues. V trimming: 0 bases; J trimming: 13 bases; junction bases outside the gene matches: 2. Germline V gives CDR1 MGHDK, CDR2 SYGVNS. This CDR3 is CASSEYGTATF. The CDR3, as DNA: TGTGCCAGCAGTGAATACGGGACAGCCACCTTC.

This chain connects TRBV2 to TRBJ2-2, with TRBD2 as a possible D gene (5 bases). V dropped 6 bases and J dropped 3 bases, with 14 bases sitting between them. Per the germline V gene, CDR1 is SNHLY and CDR2 is FYNNEI. The CDR3 is 15 residues long. CDR3 protein: CASSLLDPDTGELFF. CDR3 nucleotide sequence: TGTGCCAGCAGCCTACTAGATCCGGACACCGGGGAGCTGTTTTTT.

In its sample, this clonotype was seen once. This chain uses TRBV9 with TRBJ2-7; tentatively, D is TRBD2 (5 bases). The CDR3 extends over 16 amino acids. The V end lost 0 bases, the J end lost 0 bases, and 13 bases lay between the germline ends. Germline-derived CDR1 and CDR2 are SGDLS and YYNGEE. The CDR3 loop reads CASSVGSAGASYEQYF. CDR3 DNA sequence: TGTGCCAGCAGCGTAGGGTCGGCGGGTGCCTCCTACGAGCAGTACTTC.